Shown below are 3 T cell receptor beta chains from a single sample sequenced in a study of cytomegalovirus exposure and HLA in healthy donors. Primers: 60 Vbeta forward and 13 Jbeta reverse. This table comes from immunoSEQ multiplex PCR, and its TCRdb copy is limited to in-frame clones, with some not included. Of about 120,000 clones listed, around three quarters are singletons. Material for sequencing was PBMCs. These receptors were taken from a female donor in good health and CMV-seronegative.

The rearrangement joins TRBV7-6 to TRBJ2-1; 7 bases align to TRBD1. Germline V gene data show CDR1 as SGHVS and CDR2 as FNYEAQ. CDR3 length: 15 residues. After removal of 5 bases from V and 3 bases from J, the junction contained 7 bases not matched to a gene. The CDR3 here is CASSPKTGFYNEQFF. The CDR3 DNA reads as TGTGCCAGCAGCCCAAAGACAGGGTTCTACAATGAGCAGTTCTTC.

This chain joins TRBV6-6 and TRBJ2-7; the match to TRBD2 covers 10 bases. Losses at the gene ends were 6 bases for V and 6 bases for J; bases not matched to a gene: 8. This CDR3 is 14 amino acids long. Per germline, CDR1 MNHNY and CDR2 SVGAGI (reference sequence). DNA for the CDR3: TGTGCCAGCAGAATAGCGGGGGGAAAGGGCGAGCAGTACTTC. This encodes CASRIAGGKGEQYF.

The table lists this clone with a count of one. The chain couples TRBV18 to TRBJ1-6, with 7 bases matching TRBD1. The ends lost 5 bases at V and 7 bases at J; junction bases unmatched: 14. Germline values: CDR1 KGHSH, CDR2 LQKENI. This CDR3 comprises 17 residues. CDR3 bases: TGTGCCAGCTCAGATCGATCAGGGGGATCTCCAAATTCACCCCTCCACTTT. Amino acids: CASSDRSGGSPNSPLHF.